This note documents a single T cell receptor (beta chain) sequence. Its antigen is as yet unknown. The sample comes from a study of T cell responses to AZD1222 COVID-19 vaccine. Between the trimmed V and J ends, which lost 3 bases and 11 bases, there was a span of 10 bases. CDR1 is KGHDR and CDR2 is SFDVKD in the germline V gene. The length of the CDR3 is 12 residues. General study findings and limits: Without day 14 samples, only post-peak T cell repertoires were studied. There were mostly white British donors and more females than males, and clonal diversity was possibly underestimated. Per reports, nearly half of all spike-specific TCRs target regions that are unmutated in variants.

The repertoire was sequenced with immunoSEQ multiplex PCR; TCRdb's copy has only in-frame clones and lacks some. The table records 130,000 or so clones, around 94% of them present only once. The sequencing used peripheral blood, collected on day 0 of AZD1222 vaccination. The genes are TRBV24-1 and TRBJ1-5; the D is unclear. This sequence originates from an adult in good health. This CDR3 reads CATSDGSGAQHF. The CDR3 DNA sequence: TGTGCCACCAGTGATGGATCGGGTGCCCAGCATTTT.